This TCR beta chain originates from a study of blood T cell repertoires in COVID-19. Study at large: Samples taken during acute and convalescent COVID-19 were collected in the United States, Italy and Spain. Sources were T cells, B-cell-depleted T cells, or PBMCs; the material itself was cDNA or gDNA.

There are a few counts of this clone. Study processing details: Cell counts per sample came from amplifying reference gene primers. Some clones are missing from TCRdb's copy, which holds only in-frame ones; the method was immunoSEQ multiplex PCR. V and J calls and clone size follow that table, whereas D and trimming were derived from the DNA. The data show over 150,000 clones, about 72% seen once. The CDR3 length is 14 residues. V lost 3 bases and J 9 bases, leaving 16 bases between the germline ends. Germline V gene sequence: CDR1 SGDLS, CDR2 YYNGEE. Sequencing was carried out using PBMCs or T cells enriched from blood (not recorded which). This TCR derives from a woman aged 45 to 65 who had recovered from COVID-19. The chain is built from TRBV9 and TRBJ2-4, with D tentatively TRBD2 (6 bases). For the CDR3, the DNA is TGTGCCAGCAGCGCGAGAAGACTAGAAGGCATTCAGTACTTC. Translating it yields CASSARRLEGIQYF.